Listed below are T cell receptor beta chains from one sample, sequenced in a study of blood T cell repertoires in COVID-19. Clones were read by immunoSEQ multiplex PCR, and TCRdb kept only the in-frame ones, dropping some. The sample records some 500,000 clones, less than 90% being singletons. Sequencing was performed on peripheral blood. All receptors come from a woman in her forties or fifties with COVID-19, enrolled during active disease. Each CDR3 is given with its conserved first and last residue. Fields, in order: CDR3 DNA, CDR3 protein, V gene, clone size, J gene, D gene. A D gene is named only where the DNA matches it firmly. Some rows have no size entry. The others give once, few or many, or a class for an expanded clone.

DNA: TGCAGTGCTAGTCGGGGAGTCAATGAGCAGTTCTTC; CDR3: CSASRGVNEQFF; V: TRBV20-1; size: .; J: TRBJ2-1; D: .
DNA: TGTGCCAGCAGAGATAGCGGGGGGGCGTTTGAGCAGTTCTTC; CDR3: CASRDSGGAFEQFF; V: TRBV6-5; size: .; J: TRBJ2-1; D: TRBD2
DNA: TGTGCCAGCAGCAAAGTGTACAGGCCTCTACCCTACGAGCAGTACTTC; CDR3: CASSKVYRPLPYEQYF; V: TRBV21-1; size: .; J: TRBJ2-7; D: .
DNA: TGCGCCAGCAGTCGGACAGGGACTGAAGCTTTCTTT; CDR3: CASSRTGTEAFF; V: TRBV10-1; size: .; J: TRBJ1-1; D: TRBD1
DNA: TGCGCCAGCAGCTTGCGGTACAGGGGGACAGATACGCAGTATTTT; CDR3: CASSLRYRGTDTQYF; V: TRBV5-1; size: .; J: TRBJ2-3; D: TRBD1
DNA: TGTGCCAGTAGTCGACAGGTTACGAGCAATCAGCCCCAGCATTTT; CDR3: CASSRQVTSNQPQHF; V: TRBV19; size: .; J: TRBJ1-5; D: .
DNA: TGTGCCAGCCGCGACAGGGGCACCGGGGAGCTGTTTTTT; CDR3: CASRDRGTGELFF; V: TRBV19; size: .; J: TRBJ2-2; D: TRBD1
DNA: TGTGCCAGCAGCTTAGGGCAGGGGGATGTTGGCACTGAAGCTTTCTTT; CDR3: CASSLGQGDVGTEAFF; V: TRBV11-2; size: .; J: TRBJ1-1; D: TRBD1
DNA: TGTGCCAGCAGCCCACCGACAGGGGGGAATTCACCCCTCCACTTT; CDR3: CASSPPTGGNSPLHF; V: TRBV7-9; size: .; J: TRBJ1-6; D: TRBD1
DNA: TGTGCCAGGAGGGACAGTCATAATTCACCCCTCCACTTT; CDR3: CARRDSHNSPLHF; V: TRBV12-3/TRBV12-4; size: .; J: TRBJ1-6; D: TRBD1
DNA: TGCAGCGTCCAACAGGGGAACGGACAAGATTCACCCCTCCACTTT; CDR3: CSVQQGNGQDSPLHF; V: TRBV29-1; size: .; J: TRBJ1-6; D: TRBD1
DNA: TGTGCCAGCAGCATGGGGGGGAATGAGCAGTTCTTC; CDR3: CASSMGGNEQFF; V: TRBV12-3/TRBV12-4; size: .; J: TRBJ2-1; D: TRBD2
DNA: TGTGCCAGCAGGATTCAGGGGGCTTTGGGCTACACCTTC; CDR3: CASRIQGALGYTF; V: TRBV12-3/TRBV12-4; size: .; J: TRBJ1-2; D: TRBD1
DNA: TGCGCCAGCAGCTTGGAGCCCCAAGAGACCCAGTACTTC; CDR3: CASSLEPQETQYF; V: TRBV5-1; size: .; J: TRBJ2-5; D: .
DNA: TGTGCCAGCAGTTCCCATACAGGGATCGGCGAGCAGTACTTC; CDR3: CASSSHTGIGEQYF; V: TRBV6-5; size: .; J: TRBJ2-7; D: .
DNA: TGTGCCAGCAGCCAAGTAGCCTATGAGCAGTTCTTC; CDR3: CASSQVAYEQFF; V: TRBV14; size: once; J: TRBJ2-1; D: .
DNA: TGTGCCAGCAGTTTCTTGAGAGCCACTGAAGCTTTCTTT; CDR3: CASSFLRATEAFF; V: TRBV12-3/TRBV12-4; size: .; J: TRBJ1-1; D: .
DNA: TGTGCCTTCAAGGTAGCGGGGGTTAAAGAGACCCAGTACTTC; CDR3: CAFKVAGVKETQYF; V: TRBV30; size: .; J: TRBJ2-5; D: TRBD2
DNA: TGTGCCAGCAGCCTAACCAGAGGGATAGCGGGGGGGACTTCTACGCAGTATTTT; CDR3: CASSLTRGIAGGTSTQYF; V: TRBV7-2; size: .; J: TRBJ2-3; D: TRBD2
DNA: TGTGCCAGCAGCCCGGGACAGGGTGGAAAACTGTTTTTT; CDR3: CASSPGQGGKLFF; V: TRBV11-2; size: .; J: TRBJ1-4; D: TRBD1
DNA: TGTGCCAGCAGCTCCAACTTCGGACAGGGGGCAGGACAGCCCCAGCATTTT; CDR3: CASSSNFGQGAGQPQHF; V: TRBV7-8; size: .; J: TRBJ1-5; D: TRBD1
DNA: TGTGCCAGCTCACTTAGCATTTGGTCGGGACAGTGGACTGAAGCTTTCTTT; CDR3: CASSLSIWSGQWTEAFF; V: TRBV18; size: .; J: TRBJ1-1; D: TRBD1
DNA: TGTGCCAGCAGCCCTCAGTTTGGCTATGGCTACACCTTC; CDR3: CASSPQFGYGYTF; V: TRBV7-3; size: few; J: TRBJ1-2; D: .
DNA: TGTGCCAGCAGCCCCGACAGGTGGGGGACGTGGGGCTACACCTTC; CDR3: CASSPDRWGTWGYTF; V: TRBV6-5; size: .; J: TRBJ1-2; D: .
DNA: TGTGCCACCAGCAGAGATTTAGGGAGAAATCAGCCCCAGCATTTT; CDR3: CATSRDLGRNQPQHF; V: TRBV15; size: .; J: TRBJ1-5; D: .
DNA: TGTGCCACCAGTCCGACAGGGGACTTGGGAGCTTTCTTT; CDR3: CATSPTGDLGAFF; V: TRBV19; size: .; J: TRBJ1-1; D: TRBD1
DNA: TGTGCCAGCAGCTTAGCGGTAAGGGAGCAGCCGCGGTACTTC; CDR3: CASSLAVREQPRYF; V: TRBV11-1; size: .; J: TRBJ2-7; D: .
DNA: TGTGCCAGCAGCTTAGGGGCAGGGAATGGCTACACCTTC; CDR3: CASSLGAGNGYTF; V: TRBV7-2; size: .; J: TRBJ1-2; D: .
DNA: TGCACCGTCCGGGGGGATGGCGAAAAACTGTTTTTT; CDR3: CTVRGDGEKLFF; V: TRBV29-1; size: .; J: TRBJ1-4; D: .
DNA: TGTGCCACCAGCAGAGATCGAGGGTATGGCTACACCTTC; CDR3: CATSRDRGYGYTF; V: TRBV15; size: .; J: TRBJ1-2; D: .
DNA: TGTGCCAGCAGCTTGAGGGACAGGGGCGACGATGAGCAGTTCTTC; CDR3: CASSLRDRGDDEQFF; V: TRBV5-4; size: .; J: TRBJ2-1; D: TRBD1
DNA: TGTGCCAGTAAGCTTAGCAATCAGCCCCAGCATTTT; CDR3: CASKLSNQPQHF; V: TRBV19; size: .; J: TRBJ1-5; D: .
DNA: TGTGCCAGCAGTGTCTTACGGGGGGCCCCCAACGAGCAGTACTTC; CDR3: CASSVLRGAPNEQYF; V: TRBV2; size: .; J: TRBJ2-7; D: .
DNA: TGTGCCAGCAGCGCCCGACTAGCGGGGGGGCCAGGAGATACGCAGTATTTT; CDR3: CASSARLAGGPGDTQYF; V: TRBV13; size: .; J: TRBJ2-3; D: TRBD2
DNA: TGTGCCAGCAGCCTGCCGGGACAGGACAATGAGCAGTTCTTC; CDR3: CASSLPGQDNEQFF; V: TRBV7-3; size: .; J: TRBJ2-1; D: TRBD1
DNA: TGTGCCAGCAGCTTGAGGTTGAACTATGGCTACACCTTC; CDR3: CASSLRLNYGYTF; V: TRBV7-9; size: .; J: TRBJ1-2; D: .
DNA: TGCGCCAGCAGCTTGGAAGGGGTCGGTTTTCGGAGCGGGGGTGCATCCTACGAGCAGTACTTC; CDR3: CASSLEGVGFRSGGASYEQYF; V: TRBV5-1; size: .; J: TRBJ2-7; D: TRBD2
DNA: TGCGCCAGCAGCTGGGACAGGGGTACTGAAGCTTTCTTT; CDR3: CASSWDRGTEAFF; V: TRBV5-1; size: once; J: TRBJ1-1; D: TRBD1
DNA: TGCGCCAGCAGCTTGGTCAGTAGCGCGACGGATCGCTACGAGCAGTACTTC; CDR3: CASSLVSSATDRYEQYF; V: TRBV5-1; size: .; J: TRBJ2-7; D: .
DNA: TGCGCCAGCAGCCACCCGCCCCGGACTAGCGGGGGTGTAGGTGAGACCCAGTACTTC; CDR3: CASSHPPRTSGGVGETQYF; V: TRBV4-1; size: .; J: TRBJ2-5; D: TRBD2
DNA: TGCGCCAGCAGTGAAAGGACAAGCGGGGCTGAAGCTTTCTTT; CDR3: CASSERTSGAEAFF; V: TRBV10-1; size: .; J: TRBJ1-1; D: .
DNA: TGTGCCAGCAGGGGGGACTCATCTGGGGCCAACGTCCTGACTTTC; CDR3: CASRGDSSGANVLTF; V: TRBV5-6; size: .; J: TRBJ2-6; D: .
DNA: TGTGCCAGCACCTTCCAAGGAGGTCGGAACACTGAAGCTTTCTTT; CDR3: CASTFQGGRNTEAFF; V: TRBV2; size: .; J: TRBJ1-1; D: .
DNA: TGTGCCAGCAGTGAAGGCAGGGCTTACGAGCAGTACTTC; CDR3: CASSEGRAYEQYF; V: TRBV2; size: .; J: TRBJ2-7; D: .
DNA: TGTGCCTGGAGTGGGGACAGGGGAAACACCATATATTTT; CDR3: CAWSGDRGNTIYF; V: TRBV30; size: .; J: TRBJ1-3; D: TRBD1
DNA: TGTGCCAGTATGGGCAGGGCGGCGGAGACCCAGTACTTC; CDR3: CASMGRAAETQYF; V: TRBV19; size: .; J: TRBJ2-5; D: .
DNA: TGTGCCTGGAGTAGGGTGAGGACTAGCGGGGGGGCCGGAAGATACAATGAGCAGTTCTTC; CDR3: CAWSRVRTSGGAGRYNEQFF; V: TRBV30; size: .; J: TRBJ2-1; D: TRBD2
DNA: TGTGCCAGCAGCGTTACCAGCGGGGGGTTCAATGAGCAGTTCTTC; CDR3: CASSVTSGGFNEQFF; V: TRBV9; size: .; J: TRBJ2-1; D: TRBD2
DNA: TGTGCCAGCAGCTTAGGCTCGGGGATCCCCAAAAACATTCAGTACTTC; CDR3: CASSLGSGIPKNIQYF; V: TRBV11-2; size: once; J: TRBJ2-4; D: .
DNA: TGTGCCAGTAGTAGGAGGCAACAAGGGAACACTGAAGCTTTCTTT; CDR3: CASSRRQQGNTEAFF; V: TRBV19; size: .; J: TRBJ1-1; D: .
DNA: TGTGCCAGCAGCCGACAGGGGAACACTGAAGCTTTCTTT; CDR3: CASSRQGNTEAFF; V: TRBV2; size: .; J: TRBJ1-1; D: TRBD1
DNA: TGTGCCAGCAGCCAAGAGGGGAGCTCCTACAATGAGCAGTTCTTC; CDR3: CASSQEGSSYNEQFF; V: TRBV3-1/TRBV3-2; size: .; J: TRBJ2-1; D: .
DNA: TGTGCCAGCAGAAGGTCGAGCGGGGGGGCGTTAACCGGGGAGCTGTTTTTT; CDR3: CASRRSSGGALTGELFF; V: TRBV5-4; size: .; J: TRBJ2-2; D: TRBD2
DNA: TGTGCCAGCAGTAGCGGGGTCGAGTCACCCCTCCACTTT; CDR3: CASSSGVESPLHF; V: TRBV25-1; size: once; J: TRBJ1-6; D: .
DNA: TGTGCCGTCTACCGCCCGGGGGCCAACGTCCTGACTTTC; CDR3: CAVYRPGANVLTF; V: TRBV6-5; size: .; J: TRBJ2-6; D: .
DNA: TGTGCCAGCAGTTTGGCGGGGCCCCGGGATACGCAGTATTTT; CDR3: CASSLAGPRDTQYF; V: TRBV27; size: .; J: TRBJ2-3; D: .
DNA: TGTGCCAGTAGTATCAACCACGAACAAGGGGCCAACGTCCTGACTTTC; CDR3: CASSINHEQGANVLTF; V: TRBV19; size: .; J: TRBJ2-6; D: .
DNA: TGTGCCAGCAGCGTAGAAAGTTCGCCTACTTTTTATGGCTACACCTTC; CDR3: CASSVESSPTFYGYTF; V: TRBV9; size: .; J: TRBJ1-2; D: .
DNA: TGCGCCAGCAGCCAAGGGGGGCAGGGTGGTTCCTATAATTCACCCCTCCACTTT; CDR3: CASSQGGQGGSYNSPLHF; V: TRBV4-1; size: few; J: TRBJ1-6; D: .